A single sample is the source of the 9 T cell receptor beta chains below, sequenced in a study of cytomegalovirus exposure and HLA in healthy donors. The PCR ran on 60 Vbeta and 13 Jbeta primers. This table comes from immunoSEQ multiplex PCR, and its TCRdb copy is limited to in-frame clones, with some not included. The sample yields about 120,000 clones, approximately 74% seen once. Material: PBMCs. The receptors here all came from a male donor in good health and CMV-seronegative.

This clone was seen a single time. The genes are TRBV4-3 and TRBJ2-5; 8 bases align to TRBD1. Gene TRBJ2-7 matches the end of the DNA better, so the J call may be wrong. CDR1 is LGHNA and CDR2 is YSLEER in the germline V gene. The CDR3 totals 16 residues. CDR3 residues: CASSQDRGTGAFEQYF. The CDR3 nucleotides read TGCGCCAGCAGCCAAGATCGGGGGACAGGCGCTTTCGAGCAGTACTTC.

V and J are TRBV10-1 and TRBJ2-1, with TRBD1 identical over 8 bases. CDR1 is WNHNN, CDR2 SYGVQD, per germline (reference sequence). The CDR3 length is 15 residues. Unmatched junction bases numbered 5, after V lost 3 bases and J lost 4 bases. The CDR3 region has the DNA TGCGCCAGCAGTGAAGACAGGGGAGGTTACAATGAGCAGTTCTTC. Its protein is CASSEDRGGYNEQFF.

The chain joins TRBV7-8 to TRBJ2-7; the D gene is possibly TRBD1 (6 bases). CDR3 length equals 15 residues. Germline CDR1 and CDR2: SGHVS and FQNEAQ. The ends were cut back, 5 bases at V and 3 bases at J, with 17 bases in the middle. The CDR3 sequence: CASSLRGDSYYEQYF. The CDR3 nucleotides are TGTGCCAGCAGCCTCAGGGGTGATAGCTACTACGAGCAGTACTTC. Based on the CDR3 plus reference TRBV7-8 and TRBJ2-7, the full variable domain is GAGVSQSPRYKVAKRGQDVALRCDPISGHVSLFWYQQALGQGPEFLTYFQNEAQLDKSGLPSDRFFAERPEGSVSTLKIQRTQQEDSAVYLCASSLRGDSYYEQYFGPGTRLTVT.

This clone occurred a few times. The chain carries TRBV2 and TRBJ2-7; 10 bases line up with TRBD1. This CDR3 comprises 14 residues. Germline V gene data show CDR1 as SNHLY and CDR2 as FYNNEI. The junction had 5 bases not matched to a gene; V was cut back by 6 bases and J by 3 bases. The CDR3 reads CASRQGDRGYEQYF. In DNA, the CDR3 is TGTGCCAGCAGACAAGGGGACAGGGGCTACGAGCAGTACTTC.

The V and J genes are TRBV18 and TRBJ2-1, with TRBD2 matching over 11 bases. Germline V gene lookup returns CDR1 KGHSH and CDR2 LQKENI. This CDR3 has 17 amino acids. With V trimmed by 3 bases and J by 4 bases, 8 bases remained unmatched. As DNA, the CDR3 is TGTGCCAGCTCACCTCCTGCCGGGACTAGCGGATACAATGAGCAGTTCTTC. This sequence encodes CASSPPAGTSGYNEQFF.

The chain joins TRBV28 to TRBJ2-2, with TRBD2 matching 7 bases. Trimming at V came to 5 bases and at J to 4 bases, leaving 10 bases not matched to a gene. CDR3 length: 16 amino acids. From germline, CDR1 is MDHEN and CDR2 SYDVKM. The CDR3 nucleotides read TGTGCCAGCAGTGTCCCCGACCGGGGGGTCACCGGGGAGCTGTTTTTT. Translating gives CASSVPDRGVTGELFF.

This clone has just a few counts. V gene TRBV7-9 combines with J gene TRBJ2-3, with a weak D call TRBD2 (5 bases). V dropped 5 bases and J dropped 2 bases, with 11 bases sitting between them. The CDR3 has 14 amino acids. The germline V gene encodes CDR1 SEHNR and CDR2 FQNEAQ (reference sequence). CDR3 sequence reads: CASSKPGYTDTQYF. For the CDR3, the DNA is TGTGCCAGCAGCAAACCGGGATACACAGATACGCAGTATTTT.

This clone turned up a few times. The V and J genes are TRBV9 and TRBJ1-4; a possible D gene is TRBD1 (5 bases). This CDR3 contains 12 residues. V lost 4 bases, J lost 7 bases, and 8 bases lay in between. The germline CDR1 and CDR2 sequences are SGDLS and YYNGEE. CDR3 amino acids: CASSPQGEKLFF. CDR3 in DNA: TGTGCCAGCAGCCCCCAGGGTGAAAAACTGTTTTTT.

The chain carries TRBV2 and TRBJ2-3, with a possible D match to TRBD1 (6 bases). Germline CDR1 reads SNHLY; CDR2 reads FYNNEI. This CDR3 has 15 residues. Trimming left V 3 bases short and J 1 base short, with 11 bases between. The CDR3 DNA follows: TGTGCCAGCAGTGAGAACAGGGTCCGCACAGATACGCAGTATTTT. Translated: CASSENRVRTDTQYF.